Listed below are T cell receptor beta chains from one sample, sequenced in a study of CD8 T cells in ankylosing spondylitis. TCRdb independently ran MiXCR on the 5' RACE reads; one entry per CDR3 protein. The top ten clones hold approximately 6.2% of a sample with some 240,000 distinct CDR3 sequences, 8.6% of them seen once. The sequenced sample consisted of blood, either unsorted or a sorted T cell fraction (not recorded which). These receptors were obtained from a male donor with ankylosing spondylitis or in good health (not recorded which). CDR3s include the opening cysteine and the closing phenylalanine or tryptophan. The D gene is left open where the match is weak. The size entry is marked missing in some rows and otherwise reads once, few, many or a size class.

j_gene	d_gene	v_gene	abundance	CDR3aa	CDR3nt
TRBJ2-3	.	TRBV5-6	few	CASKREAGYTDTQYF	TGTGCCAGCAAAAGGGAGGCGGGCTACACAGATACGCAGTATTTT
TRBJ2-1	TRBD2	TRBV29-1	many	CSVGTSGRGYNEQFF	TGCAGCGTGGGGACTAGCGGGAGGGGATACAATGAGCAGTTCTTC
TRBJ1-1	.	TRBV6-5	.	CASSYKGQLMNTEAFF	TGTGCCAGCAGTTACAAAGGACAGCTGATGAACACTGAAGCTTTCTTT
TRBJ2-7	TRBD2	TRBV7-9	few	CASSPGGWIYEQYF	TGTGCCAGCAGCCCGGGAGGGTGGATCTACGAGCAGTACTTC
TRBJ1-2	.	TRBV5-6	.	CASSRKPRNYGYTF	TGTGCCAGCAGCAGAAAGCCCCGGAACTATGGCTACACCTTC
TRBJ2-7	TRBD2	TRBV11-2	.	CASSLVSGSPEQYF	TGTGCCAGCAGCTTAGTCAGCGGGAGCCCGGAGCAGTACTTC
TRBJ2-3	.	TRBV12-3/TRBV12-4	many	CASSTGDHTDTQYF	TGTGCCAGCAGTACAGGAGACCACACAGATACGCAGTATTTT
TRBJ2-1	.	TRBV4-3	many	CASSQDGTGGNEQFF	TGCGCCAGCAGCCAAGATGGGACTGGCGGTAATGAGCAGTTCTTC
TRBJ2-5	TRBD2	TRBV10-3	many	CAISERTSGKETQYF	TGTGCCATCAGTGAGCGCACTAGCGGAAAAGAGACCCAGTACTTC
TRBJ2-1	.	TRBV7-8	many	CASIADPYNEQFF	TGTGCCAGCATTGCGGATCCCTACAATGAGCAGTTCTTC
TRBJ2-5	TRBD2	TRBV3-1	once	CASSQDRLAGGETQYF	TGTGCCAGCAGCCAAGATCGACTAGCGGGGGGAGAGACCCAGTACTTC
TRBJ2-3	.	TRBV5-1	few	CASSGGTAHTDTQYF	TGCGCCAGCAGCGGAGGGACAGCCCACACAGATACGCAGTATTTT
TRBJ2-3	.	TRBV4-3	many	CASSQDGQGMGDTQYF	TGCGCCAGCAGCCAAGATGGCCAGGGGATGGGGGATACGCAGTATTTT
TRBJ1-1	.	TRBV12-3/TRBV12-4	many	CASSFHIMNTEAFF	TGTGCCAGCAGTTTCCACATTATGAACACTGAAGCTTTCTTT
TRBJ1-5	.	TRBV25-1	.	CASSPGTSDSNQPQHF	TGTGCCAGCAGCCCCGGCACCTCGGATAGCAATCAGCCCCAGCATTTT
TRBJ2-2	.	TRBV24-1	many	CATSDRSNTGELFF	TGTGCCACCAGTGATAGGAGCAACACCGGGGAGCTGTTTTTT
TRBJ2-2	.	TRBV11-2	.	CASSSHRGRGGELFF	TGTGCCAGCAGCTCCCATAGAGGGCGCGGCGGGGAGCTGTTTTTT
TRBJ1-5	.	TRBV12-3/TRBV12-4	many	CASSTDAGNQPQHF	TGTGCCAGCAGTACGGATGCTGGGAATCAGCCCCAGCATTTT
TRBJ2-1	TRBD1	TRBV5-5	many	CASSFTGGMAYNEQFF	TGTGCCAGCAGTTTCACAGGGGGCATGGCCTACAATGAGCAGTTCTTC
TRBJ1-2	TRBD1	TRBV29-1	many	CSGLDRGGYGYTF	TGCAGCGGGCTAGACAGGGGCGGCTATGGCTACACCTTC
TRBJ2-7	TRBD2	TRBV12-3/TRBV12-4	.	CASSHGGLAGGEQYF	TGTGCCAGCAGCCACGGGGGCCTCGCGGGGGGCGAGCAGTACTTC
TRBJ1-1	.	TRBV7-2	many	CASSFNRGNTEAFF	TGTGCCAGCAGCTTTAACCGGGGGAACACTGAAGCTTTCTTT
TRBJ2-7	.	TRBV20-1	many	CSAKESGSSYEQYF	TGCAGTGCTAAGGAGTCCGGGTCATCCTACGAGCAGTACTTC
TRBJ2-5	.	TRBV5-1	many	CASSLGPAQETQYF	TGCGCCAGCAGCTTGGGCCCAGCACAAGAGACCCAGTACTTC
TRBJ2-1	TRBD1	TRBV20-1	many	CSARRDRSSYNEQFF	TGCAGTGCAAGGCGGGACAGGAGCTCCTACAATGAGCAGTTCTTC
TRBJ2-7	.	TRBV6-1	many	CASEGGSYYEQYF	TGTGCCAGCGAGGGCGGAAGCTACTACGAGCAGTACTTC
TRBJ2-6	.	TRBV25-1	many	CASSVLVSGANVLTF	TGTGCCAGCAGTGTCCTCGTCTCTGGGGCCAACGTCCTGACTTTC
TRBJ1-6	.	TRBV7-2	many	CASSLAVPGLGNSSYNSPLHF	TGTGCCAGCAGCTTAGCCGTTCCCGGACTGGGGAATAGCTCCTATAATTCACCCCTCCACTTT
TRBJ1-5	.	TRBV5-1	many	CASRHSPGQPQHF	TGCGCCAGCAGACATTCCCCTGGCCAGCCCCAGCATTTT
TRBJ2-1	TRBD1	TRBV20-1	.	CSARGTALYNEQFF	TGCAGTGCTAGGGGGACAGCACTTTACAATGAGCAGTTCTTC
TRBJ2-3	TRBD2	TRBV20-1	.	CSPGLAGGDTQYF	TGCAGCCCTGGACTAGCGGGGGGGGATACGCAGTATTTT
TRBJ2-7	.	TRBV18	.	CASSPQRESHEQYF	TGTGCCAGCTCACCCCAACGGGAATCCCACGAGCAGTACTTC
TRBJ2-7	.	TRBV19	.	CASSIRAPSSYEQYF	TGTGCCAGTAGTATCCGAGCCCCCAGCTCCTACGAGCAGTACTTC
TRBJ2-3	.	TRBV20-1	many	CSASFQVTSVTISTDTQYF	TGCAGTGCTAGTTTTCAAGTGACTTCTGTGACTATTAGCACAGATACGCAGTATTTT
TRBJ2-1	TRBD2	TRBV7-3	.	CASSLTGTGGRGEQFF	TGTGCCAGCAGCTTAACTGGGACGGGGGGAAGGGGTGAGCAGTTCTTC
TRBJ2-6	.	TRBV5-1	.	CASSSGQTPSSGANVLTF	TGCGCCAGCAGCTCCGGACAGACCCCCAGCTCTGGGGCCAACGTCCTGACTTTC
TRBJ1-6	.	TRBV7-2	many	CASSYGPTNSPLHF	TGTGCCAGCAGCTACGGGCCGACTAATTCACCCCTCCACTTT
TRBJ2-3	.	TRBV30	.	CAWKTLRNLDTQYF	TGTGCCTGGAAGACGCTACGGAATCTGGATACGCAGTATTTT
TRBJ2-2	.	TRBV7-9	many	CASTHVGAGELFF	TGTGCCAGCACCCACGTGGGGGCCGGGGAGCTGTTTTTT
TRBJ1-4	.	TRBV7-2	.	CASSFGTNEKLFF	TGTGCCAGCAGCTTTGGAACTAATGAAAAACTGTTTTTT
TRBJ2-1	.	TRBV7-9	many	CASSPGPLEQFF	TGTGCCAGCAGCCCGGGGCCACTTGAGCAGTTCTTC
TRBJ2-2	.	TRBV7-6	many	CASTQDWNTGELFF	TGTGCCAGCACCCAGGACTGGAACACCGGGGAGCTGTTTTTT
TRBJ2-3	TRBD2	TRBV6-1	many	CASTGGGVSSPDTQYF	TGTGCCAGCACCGGCGGGGGGGTTTCCTCCCCAGATACGCAGTATTTT
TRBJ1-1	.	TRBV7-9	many	CASSAPRKNTEAFF	TGTGCCAGCAGCGCCCCCCGGAAGAACACTGAAGCTTTCTTT
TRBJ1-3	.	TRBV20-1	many	CSALLGNTIYF	TGCAGTGCCCTATTAGGAAACACCATATATTTT
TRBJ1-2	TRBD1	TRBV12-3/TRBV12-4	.	CASSSGTGGSYGYTF	TGTGCCAGCAGTTCCGGGACAGGGGGGTCCTATGGCTACACCTTC
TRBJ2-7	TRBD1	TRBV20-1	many	CSARTPRGRKEQYF	TGCAGTGCTAGGACCCCAAGGGGGCGTAAAGAGCAGTACTTC
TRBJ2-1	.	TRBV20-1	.	CSATKYNEQFF	TGCAGTGCTACTAAATACAATGAGCAGTTCTTC